Below are 8 T cell receptor beta chains sequenced from a single sample in a study of T cell repertoires in cytomegalovirus infection. TCRdb processed the reads anew with MiXCR; each CDR3 protein has one entry. The sample lists 900,000 to 950,000 distinct CDR3 sequences, roughly 30% occurring once. These receptors have no known antigen. The source was cultured CD8+ T cells from PBMCs, collected from culture after CMV antigen stimulation. The source is a human donor in good health (CMV status not recorded). Some clones in this sample may be carry-over from other donors' samples.

This clonotype was counted at least ten times. The V gene is TRBV7-6, the J gene TRBJ2-5; 10 bases fit TRBD2. This CDR3 has 14 amino acids. The germline V gene encodes CDR1 SGHVS and CDR2 FNYEAQ. V lost 5 bases, J lost 2 bases, and 2 bases stayed unmatched. The CDR3 here is CASSRSGGQETQYF. The CDR3 nucleotides read TGTGCCAGCAGCCGTAGCGGGGGGCAAGAGACCCAGTACTTC.

The gene calls are TRBV20-1 and TRBJ2-6; maybe TRBD2 (5 bases). From germline, CDR1 is DFQATT and CDR2 SNEGSKA (reference sequence). V lost 3 bases and J lost 4, with 7 bases in between. The CDR3 sequence is 13 residues long. The DNA for the CDR3 is TGCAGTGCTAGGGAGGTCGGGGCCAACGTCCTGACTTTC. The encoded protein is CSAREVGANVLTF.

This clonotype was seen only a few times. The rearrangement links TRBV27 to TRBJ2-6; D unresolved. V gave up 2 bases and J gave up 2 bases, with 7 bases separating them. The germline V gene encodes CDR1 MNHEY and CDR2 SMNVEV (reference sequence). This CDR3 region has 15 residues. The CDR3, as DNA: TGTGCCAGCAGTTTACACCTGGCTGGGGCCAACGTCCTGACTTTC. Its protein product is CASSLHLAGANVLTF.

This clonotype was picked up a small number of times. V and J are TRBV12-3 or TRBV12-4 and TRBJ1-2; maybe TRBD1 (6 bases). V was pared by 0 bases and J by 5 bases, with 16 bases between. This CDR3 is built from 16 residues. CDR3 sequence (DNA): TGTGCCAGCAGTTTAGCGCTAATCGGGACAAAATATGGCTACACCTTC. It is translated as CASSLALIGTKYGYTF.

In this sample, this clonotype turned up many times. The CDR3 DNA is TGTGCCAGCAGCTTAGAGCAGTACAATGAGCAGTTCTTC. Encoded protein: CASSLEQYNEQFF. V is TRBV7-8 and J is TRBJ2-1; D is unclear. There are 13 residues in the CDR3. Germline assignment: CDR1 SGHVS and CDR2 FQNEAQ. V lost 1 base, J lost 4 bases, and 5 bases lay in between. Complete variable domain (other parts from reference TRBV7-8 and TRBJ2-1): GAGVSQSPRYKVAKRGQDVALRCDPISGHVSLFWYQQALGQGPEFLTYFQNEAQLDKSGLPSDRFFAERPEGSVSTLKIQRTQQEDSAVYLCASSLEQYNEQFFGPGTRLTVL.

The CDR3 DNA is TGCGCCAGCAGCCAAGATAGAATAGGGACGAACACTGAAGCTTTCTTT. Its translation: CASSQDRIGTNTEAFF. The V gene is TRBV4-1, the J gene TRBJ1-1, with D possibly matching TRBD1 (5 bases). Trimming removed 0 bases at V and 1 base at J, with 12 bases between. The CDR3 extends over 16 amino acids. Germline values: CDR1 MGHRA, CDR2 YSYEKL.

This clonotype showed up just a few times. The J gene is TRBJ2-6, the V gene TRBV4-1, with D perhaps given as TRBD1 or TRBD2 (6 bases each). This CDR3 comprises 17 residues. The ends were cut back, 1 base at V and 2 bases at J, with 12 bases in the middle. Germline assignment: CDR1 MGHRA and CDR2 YSYEKL. The CDR3 DNA is TGCGCCAGCAGCCAAGTGGTGGGGGGCCCTGGGGCCAACGTCCTGACTTTC. Its translation: CASSQVVGGPGANVLTF.

Only a few counts were recorded for this clonotype. The genes are TRBV6-1 and TRBJ2-2; D possibly corresponds to TRBD1 (6 bases). Trimming removed 10 bases at V and 4 bases at J, with 10 bases between. Germline loops: CDR1 MNHNS, CDR2 SASEGT. The CDR3 has 12 amino acids. The CDR3 DNA follows: TGTGCCACCGCAGGGGTCACCGGGGAGCTGTTTTTT. It specifies CATAGVTGELFF.